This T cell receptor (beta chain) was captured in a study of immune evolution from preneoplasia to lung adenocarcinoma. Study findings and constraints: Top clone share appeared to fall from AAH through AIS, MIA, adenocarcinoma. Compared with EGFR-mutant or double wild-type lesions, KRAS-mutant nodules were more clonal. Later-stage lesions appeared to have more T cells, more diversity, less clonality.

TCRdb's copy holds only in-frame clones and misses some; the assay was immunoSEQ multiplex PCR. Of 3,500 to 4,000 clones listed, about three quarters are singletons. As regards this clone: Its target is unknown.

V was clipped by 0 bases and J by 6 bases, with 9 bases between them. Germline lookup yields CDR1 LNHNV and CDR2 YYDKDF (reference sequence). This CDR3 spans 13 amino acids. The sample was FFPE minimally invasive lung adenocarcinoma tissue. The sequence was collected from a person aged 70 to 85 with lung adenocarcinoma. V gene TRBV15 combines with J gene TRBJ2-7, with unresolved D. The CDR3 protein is CATSRDPLSEQYF. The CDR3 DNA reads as TGTGCCACCAGCAGAGACCCTCTAAGCGAGCAGTACTTC.